This TCR beta chain was captured in a study of shared clonotypes between healthy human individuals. Germline CDR1 and CDR2: KGHSH and LQKENI. The CDR3 length is 13 residues. V lost 1 base to trimming and J lost 7 bases, with 9 bases between them. An assay was performed, and its level was deep. As handled by the study authors: Because ImmunoSEQ provided only junction sequences with no quality scores, the filtering differed. Sequencing was performed with immunoSEQ multiplex PCR; in TCRdb, only in-frame clones are kept and a portion is missing. D and trimming were read from the DNA, whereas the V and J calls and clone size are those reported in that table. The sample has 2,500,000 or so clones; about 90% are singletons. Details on this clone: Its antigen remains unknown.

Overall study results and limits: At large depth, rarefaction still showed sorted-subset sequencing to be incomplete. In this cohort, only blood was sampled, and tissue repertoires likely differ.

The chain employs TRBV18 and TRBJ2-3; D perhaps matches TRBD1 (5 bases). Sequenced input: naive CD4+ T cells from PBMCs. As to subset: CD45RA+ positively selected. The sequence derives from a man aged 18 to 29 in good health. Some clones in this sample may be carry-over from other donors' samples. The CDR3 DNA is TGTGCCAGCTCACCACTAGGGGAAAATACGCAGTATTTT. This gives the protein CASSPLGENTQYF.